These 19 T cell receptor beta chains were sequenced from one sample in a study. TCRdb used MiXCR to reprocess the 5' RACE reads, holding one entry per CDR3 protein. This sample has roughly 45,000 distinct CDR3 sequences, with approximately 28% found just once. Material for sequencing was tumor-infiltrating memory CD4+ T cells sorted from the breast tumor. Subset indicated: memory CD4+ T cells, CD4+CD45RO+CD25-. These receptors all come from a female donor with breast cancer.

This clonotype was observed a handful of times. The J gene is TRBJ2-7, the V gene TRBV12-3 or TRBV12-4; tentative D call: TRBD2 (6 bases). This CDR3 is 14 amino acids long. V was trimmed by 3 bases and J by 3 bases, leaving 12 bases between them. The chain's CDR3 is CASSFGGGSYEQYF. DNA for the CDR3: TGTGCCAGCAGTTTCGGGGGAGGTAGCTACGAGCAGTACTTC.

The V gene is TRBV24-1, the J gene TRBJ2-1; 8 bases are shared with TRBD1. J was trimmed by 3 bases and V by 5 bases; bases with no gene match: 17. The germline V gene has CDR1 KGHDR and CDR2 SFDVKD. The CDR3 runs 19 residues. CDR3 in amino acids: CATSVQDRVGTEIYNEQFF. The DNA of the CDR3 is TGTGCCACCAGTGTTCAGGACAGGGTTGGGACGGAGATCTACAATGAGCAGTTCTTC.

The V gene is TRBV9, the J gene TRBJ2-7, with D maybe TRBD2 (5 bases). Germline loops: CDR1 SGDLS, CDR2 YYNGEE. This CDR3 contains 14 residues. V was pared by 7 bases and J by 2 bases, with 16 bases between. This CDR3 reads CASRSGNLTYEQYF. The DNA for the CDR3 is TGTGCCAGCCGCTCGGGAAACCTAACCTACGAGCAGTACTTC. Complete variable domain (other parts from reference TRBV9 and TRBJ2-7): DSGVTQTPKHLITATGQRVTLRCSPRSGDLSVYWYQQSLDQGLQFLIQYYNGEERAKGNILERFSAQQFPDLHSELNLSSLELGDSALYFCASRSGNLTYEQYFGPGTRLTVT.

This clonotype was detected only a few times. This chain joins TRBV9 and TRBJ1-6; D is unresolved. The CDR3 loop spans 13 amino acids. The germline gives CDR1 SGDLS, CDR2 YYNGEE. V shed 3 bases and J shed 7 bases, with 8 bases lying between them. For the CDR3, the DNA is TGTGCCAGCAGCGATCTCAAGAATTCACCCCTCCACTTT. Translating gives CASSDLKNSPLHF.

This clonotype was counted a few times. J is TRBJ2-7 and V is TRBV5-1, with a possible D match to TRBD1 (6 bases). Germline CDR1 reads SGHRS; CDR2 reads YFSETQ. The ends were cut back, 4 bases at V and 3 bases at J, with 14 bases in the middle. This CDR3 has 14 residues. This CDR3 reads CASSEGHASYEQYF. In DNA form, the CDR3 reads TGCGCCAGCAGCGAGGGACACGCCAGCTACGAGCAGTACTTC.

This clonotype turned up a few times. The chain's CDR3 is CASSLFRGAAPELYGYTF. The CDR3 DNA is TGTGCCAGCAGTTTATTCCGGGGAGCAGCACCTGAACTCTATGGCTACACCTTC. This chain connects TRBV28 to TRBJ1-2; D is unresolved. V shed 1 base and J shed 4 bases, with 22 bases lying between them. The CDR3 totals 18 residues. Germline-derived CDR1 and CDR2 are MDHEN and SYDVKM.

The CDR3 loop is CSASRGSSADTQYF. The CDR3 DNA follows: TGCAGTGCTAGCCGGGGGAGTAGTGCAGATACGCAGTATTTT. The chain is built from TRBV20-1 and TRBJ2-3; a weak D match, TRBD2 (6 bases). V was cut by 3 bases and J by 4 bases, with 14 bases left in between. CDR3 size: 14 residues. Germline values: CDR1 DFQATT, CDR2 SNEGSKA (reference sequence).

V gene TRBV28 combines with J gene TRBJ2-3, with D unresolved. This CDR3 is 12 amino acids long. Trimming pared 5 bases from V and 7 bases from J, leaving 10 bases between. The germline V gene has CDR1 MDHEN and CDR2 SYDVKM. The CDR3 sequence is CASSPMLNTQYF. In DNA form, the CDR3 reads TGTGCCAGCAGTCCAATGTTAAATACGCAGTATTTT.

The chain couples TRBV3-1 to TRBJ2-7, with 7 bases lining up with TRBD1. Germline V gives CDR1 LGHDT, CDR2 YNNKEL (reference sequence). The CDR3 has 15 amino acids. J gave up 2 bases and V 0 bases, and 4 bases lay outside the gene matches. The DNA of the CDR3 is TGTGCCAGCAGCCAAGATTGGCAGGGGGCCTACGAGCAGTACTTC. Amino acids: CASSQDWQGAYEQYF.

This rearrangement joins TRBV9 to TRBJ2-1; D not certain. The CDR3 consists of 15 residues. Germline V lookup: CDR1 SGDLS, CDR2 YYNGEE. V lost 0 bases and J 0 bases, leaving 7 bases between the germline ends. In DNA form, the CDR3 reads TGTGCCAGCAGCGTAGGTCAGCTCTCCTACAATGAGCAGTTCTTC. Encoded protein: CASSVGQLSYNEQFF. The full variable domain, with the rest looked up from reference TRBV9 and TRBJ2-1, is DSGVTQTPKHLITATGQRVTLRCSPRSGDLSVYWYQQSLDQGLQFLIQYYNGEERAKGNILERFSAQQFPDLHSELNLSSLELGDSALYFCASSVGQLSYNEQFFGPGTRLTVL.

This clonotype was seen only a few times. The chain employs TRBV4-1 and TRBJ2-3; 7 positions agree with TRBD1. CDR1 and CDR2 (germline): MGHRA, YSYEKL. After removal of 1 base from V and 2 bases from J, the junction contained 9 bases not matched to a gene. The CDR3 spans 17 residues. The CDR3 region has the DNA TGCGCCAGCAGCCAAGGTCCCCCCGGGACAGACACAGATACGCAGTATTTT. Amino acid sequence: CASSQGPPGTDTDTQYF.

This clonotype has just a few counts. The chain links TRBV28 to TRBJ2-4; no reliable D call. The CDR3 loop spans 15 amino acids. V was pared by 2 bases and J by 4 bases, with 12 bases between. Per the germline V gene, CDR1 is MDHEN and CDR2 is SYDVKM. CDR3 sequence reads: CASSLEDLTKNIQYF. The CDR3 DNA sequence: TGTGCCAGCAGTTTAGAGGACCTAACTAAAAACATTCAGTACTTC.

The chain is built from TRBV7-6 and TRBJ2-7; possibly TRBD1 for D (6 bases). Trimming removed 3 bases from V and 6 bases from J, with 15 bases in between. Germline assignment: CDR1 SGHVS and CDR2 FNYEAQ. CDR3 length: 14 amino acids. In nucleotides, the CDR3 is TGTGCCAGCAGCTTTCAACAGGGTAACGTCGAGCAGTACTTC. Translating it yields CASSFQQGNVEQYF.

This clonotype was detected only a few times. The chain's CDR3 is CASSPGQGFGNTEAFF. The CDR3 DNA is TGTGCCAGCAGCCCGGGACAGGGGTTCGGGAACACTGAAGCTTTCTTT. This chain connects TRBV7-6 to TRBJ1-1; 10 nucleotides match TRBD1. CDR1 is SGHVS, CDR2 FNYEAQ, per germline. The CDR3 spans 16 residues. Unmatched junction bases numbered 7, after V lost 5 bases and J lost 1 base.

V usage is TRBV6-1 and J usage is TRBJ2-3, with 8 bases identical to TRBD2. Germline values: CDR1 MNHNS, CDR2 SASEGT. The CDR3 is 16 amino acids. V was clipped by 0 bases and J by 1 base; unmatched bases: 3. CDR3 DNA sequence: TGTGCCAGCAGTGAAGCATCAGCGGGGGGCACAGATACGCAGTATTTT. Translating gives CASSEASAGGTDTQYF.

As regards this clonotype: A much larger clonotype is one base distant, so this may be a read error. The chain carries TRBV7-9 and TRBJ1-2; 8 bases match TRBD1. CDR3 length: 14 amino acids. Germline loops: CDR1 SEHNR, CDR2 FQNEAQ (reference sequence). CDR3 sequence reads: CTSSPPTGDYGYTF. CDR3 coding DNA: TGTACCAGCAGCCCTCCGACAGGGGACTATGGCTACACCTTC.

V and J are TRBV18 and TRBJ1-6, with TRBD1 identical over 9 bases. V was pared by 3 bases and J by 4 bases, with 4 bases of the junction left unmatched. This CDR3 is 16 amino acids long. CDR1 is KGHSH, CDR2 LQKENI, per germline. Written as DNA, the CDR3 is TGTGCCAGCTCACCGTCGACAGGGGGATATAATTCACCCCTCCACTTT. It translates to CASSPSTGGYNSPLHF.

This clonotype was seen ten or more times. J is TRBJ1-5 and V is TRBV5-4, with no clear D. V shed 0 bases and J shed 4 bases, with 5 bases lying between them. From germline, CDR1 is SGHNT and CDR2 YYREEE (reference sequence). The CDR3 is 13 residues long. For the CDR3, the DNA is TGTGCCAGCAGCTTGGGGCCGAATCAGCCCCAGCATTTT. Protein: CASSLGPNQPQHF. Together with reference TRBV5-4 and TRBJ1-5, the CDR3 gives the full variable domain: ETGVTQSPTHLIKTRGQQVTLRCSSQSGHNTVSWYQQALGQGPQFIFQYYREEENGRGNFPPRFSGLQFPNYSSELNVNALELDDSALYLCASSLGPNQPQHFGDGTRLSIL.

A few counts support this clonotype. DNA for the CDR3: TGTGCCAGCTCAGGTGGGGAGCGGGTCCGCTCCTACAATGAGCAGTTCTTC. Translated: CASSGGERVRSYNEQFF. The rearrangement links TRBV18 to TRBJ2-1; a weak D match, TRBD2 (6 bases). CDR1 and CDR2 from the germline V gene are KGHSH and LQKENI. V was trimmed by 5 bases and J by 0 bases, leaving 17 bases between them. CDR3 length: 17 amino acids.